The entry that follows covers one TCR beta chain sequence. Antigen unknown. These data come from a study of shared clonotypes between healthy human individuals. Whole-study findings and limits: Clonotypes not shared had lower generation probabilities than those common to all four donors. Four donors had about 5% of their naive CD4 clonotypes in common.

Libraries were prepared by immunoSEQ multiplex PCR; TCRdb keeps only in-frame clonotypes and omits some of them. The table includes around 1.4 million clones, approximately 98.5% detected once. V dropped 2 bases and J dropped 8 bases, with 15 bases sitting between them. The CDR3 runs to 14 residues. Germline CDR1 and CDR2: MDHEN and SYDVKM. The gene calls are TRBV28 and TRBJ1-2; D gene ambiguous. This receptor was taken from a man younger than 40 in good health. The sequencing input was naive CD4+ T cells sorted from blood. The subset here: CD45RA+ positively selected. The CDR3 here is CASSLQPLTQGYTF. CDR3 coding DNA: TGTGCCAGCAGTTTACAACCCCTCACACAAGGCTACACCTTC.